This is a list of T cell receptor beta chains from one sample in a study of CD8+ T cells in alopecia areata. Assay: immunoSEQ multiplex PCR; the TCRdb copy retains only in-frame clones and omits some. The data hold 120,000 or so clones, with 35% to 40% observed a single time. Sample: CD4+ T cells sorted from blood. Source of these receptors: a human donor with alopecia areata. Both conserved end residues are part of each CDR3. A D gene is named only where the DNA matches it firmly. Some rows mark clone size as missing; the rest say once, few, many or name a class of expanded clone.

j_call: TRBJ2-5; v_call: TRBV5-1; clone_size: NA; d_call: NA; cdr3_aa: CASSLAGDLRETQYF; cdr3_nt: TGCGCCAGCAGCTTGGCCGGAGACCTTCGAGAGACCCAGTACTTC
j_call: TRBJ1-5; v_call: TRBV29-1; clone_size: NA; d_call: TRBD1; cdr3_aa: CSVALGQGDQPQHF; cdr3_nt: TGCAGCGTTGCCTTGGGACAGGGGGATCAGCCCCAGCATTTT
j_call: TRBJ1-6; v_call: TRBV29-1; clone_size: few; d_call: NA; cdr3_aa: CSVGAGTATPNSPLHF; cdr3_nt: TGCAGCGTTGGGGCCGGGACCGCCACACCTAATTCACCCCTCCACTTT
j_call: TRBJ2-3; v_call: TRBV7-2; clone_size: NA; d_call: NA; cdr3_aa: CASSLDGTDTQYF; cdr3_nt: TGTGCCAGCAGCTTAGATGGCACAGATACGCAGTATTTT
j_call: TRBJ2-5; v_call: TRBV11-2; clone_size: few; d_call: TRBD1; cdr3_aa: CASSLDRTQETQYF; cdr3_nt: TGTGCCAGCAGCTTGGACAGGACACAAGAGACCCAGTACTTC
j_call: TRBJ2-1; v_call: TRBV18; clone_size: NA; d_call: NA; cdr3_aa: CASSPPVKGGFF; cdr3_nt: TGTGCCAGCTCACCCCCTGTGAAGGGTGGGTTCTTC
j_call: TRBJ2-7; v_call: TRBV29-1; clone_size: few; d_call: TRBD1; cdr3_aa: CSAGQGGSYEQYF; cdr3_nt: TGCAGCGCCGGACAGGGCGGCTCCTACGAGCAGTACTTC
j_call: TRBJ2-5; v_call: TRBV29-1; clone_size: NA; d_call: NA; cdr3_aa: CSVDQGVLAGETQYF; cdr3_nt: TGCAGCGTTGACCAAGGGGTACTAGCCGGGGAGACCCAGTACTTC
j_call: TRBJ2-3; v_call: TRBV4-3; clone_size: NA; d_call: NA; cdr3_aa: CASSPRVVDTQYF; cdr3_nt: TGCGCCAGCAGCCCAAGGGTGGTCGATACGCAGTATTTT
j_call: TRBJ1-6; v_call: TRBV18; clone_size: few; d_call: TRBD1; cdr3_aa: CASSPMGQPGYSPLHF; cdr3_nt: TGTGCCAGCTCACCTATGGGACAGCCTGGGTATTCACCCCTCCACTTT
j_call: TRBJ2-1; v_call: TRBV2; clone_size: NA; d_call: TRBD2; cdr3_aa: CASKGREGYNEQFF; cdr3_nt: TGTGCCAGCAAGGGGCGGGAGGGCTACAATGAGCAGTTCTTC
j_call: TRBJ1-5; v_call: TRBV2; clone_size: NA; d_call: NA; cdr3_aa: CASTRRGTRNQPQHF; cdr3_nt: TGTGCCAGCACTAGAAGGGGGACAAGGAATCAGCCCCAGCATTTT
j_call: TRBJ2-7; v_call: TRBV7-2; clone_size: few; d_call: NA; cdr3_aa: CASSLTPQGLAYEQYF; cdr3_nt: TGTGCCAGCAGCTTGACCCCGCAGGGGCTAGCCTACGAGCAGTACTTC
j_call: TRBJ1-1; v_call: TRBV5-1; clone_size: NA; d_call: NA; cdr3_aa: CASSLDRANTEAFF; cdr3_nt: TGCGCCAGCAGCTTGGACAGGGCGAACACTGAAGCTTTCTTT
j_call: TRBJ1-1; v_call: TRBV29-1; clone_size: NA; d_call: TRBD1; cdr3_aa: CSVITGGGEAFF; cdr3_nt: TGCAGCGTTATTACAGGGGGCGGTGAAGCTTTCTTT
j_call: TRBJ2-7; v_call: TRBV23-1; clone_size: NA; d_call: NA; cdr3_aa: CASSQLVGPPSYEQYF; cdr3_nt: TGCGCCAGCAGTCAGCTCGTCGGGCCGCCGTCCTACGAGCAGTACTTC
j_call: TRBJ2-5; v_call: TRBV4-1; clone_size: NA; d_call: NA; cdr3_aa: CASSLLGETQYF; cdr3_nt: TGCGCCAGCAGCCTACTAGGAGAGACCCAGTACTTC
j_call: TRBJ2-6; v_call: TRBV30; clone_size: few; d_call: NA; cdr3_aa: CAWSVRSSGANVLTF; cdr3_nt: TGTGCCTGGAGTGTTAGGAGCTCTGGGGCCAACGTCCTGACTTTC
j_call: TRBJ2-1; v_call: TRBV4-3; clone_size: NA; d_call: NA; cdr3_aa: CASSQDPGLGNEQFF; cdr3_nt: TGCGCCAGCAGCCAAGATCCCGGGCTAGGGAATGAGCAGTTCTTC
j_call: TRBJ2-7; v_call: TRBV18; clone_size: few; d_call: TRBD1; cdr3_aa: CASSPGTGVGQYF; cdr3_nt: TGTGCCAGCTCACCAGGGACAGGTGTGGGGCAGTACTTC
j_call: TRBJ2-5; v_call: TRBV11-1; clone_size: NA; d_call: NA; cdr3_aa: CASTQGRETQYF; cdr3_nt: TGTGCCAGCACCCAGGGTCGGGAGACCCAGTACTTC
j_call: TRBJ2-7; v_call: TRBV11-2; clone_size: NA; d_call: NA; cdr3_aa: CASSPDRYEQYF; cdr3_nt: TGTGCCAGCAGTCCGGACCGATACGAGCAGTACTTC
j_call: TRBJ2-2; v_call: TRBV4-1; clone_size: few; d_call: NA; cdr3_aa: CASSQGRQPLTGELFF; cdr3_nt: TGCGCCAGCAGCCAGGGCCGACAGCCTTTGACCGGGGAGCTGTTTTTT
j_call: TRBJ1-1; v_call: TRBV29-1; clone_size: NA; d_call: TRBD1; cdr3_aa: CSVNPGQPNTEAFF; cdr3_nt: TGCAGCGTGAACCCGGGACAGCCGAACACTGAAGCTTTCTTT
j_call: TRBJ2-1; v_call: TRBV29-1; clone_size: few; d_call: NA; cdr3_aa: CSVLQQLSYNEQFF; cdr3_nt: TGCAGCGTATTACAGCAGCTCTCCTACAATGAGCAGTTCTTC
j_call: TRBJ2-3; v_call: TRBV28; clone_size: few; d_call: NA; cdr3_aa: CASSRVVAEGSTDTQYF; cdr3_nt: TGTGCCAGCAGTCGGGTTGTAGCGGAGGGGAGCACAGATACGCAGTATTTT
j_call: TRBJ1-1; v_call: TRBV28; clone_size: NA; d_call: NA; cdr3_aa: CASNQGLRAFF; cdr3_nt: TGTGCCAGCAACCAGGGGCTAAGAGCTTTCTTT
j_call: TRBJ1-1; v_call: TRBV29-1; clone_size: NA; d_call: NA; cdr3_aa: CSCSDRLNTEAFF; cdr3_nt: TGCAGCTGTTCTGACAGGCTGAACACTGAAGCTTTCTTT
j_call: TRBJ1-1; v_call: TRBV29-1; clone_size: few; d_call: NA; cdr3_aa: CSVDNANTEAFF; cdr3_nt: TGCAGCGTTGATAACGCGAACACTGAAGCTTTCTTT
j_call: TRBJ2-7; v_call: TRBV5-4; clone_size: NA; d_call: NA; cdr3_aa: CASSLDLSGGGRGYEQYF; cdr3_nt: TGTGCCAGCAGCTTGGATCTATCGGGTGGAGGTCGGGGGTACGAGCAGTACTTC
j_call: TRBJ2-7; v_call: TRBV4-1; clone_size: NA; d_call: NA; cdr3_aa: CASSQDGGMQYF; cdr3_nt: TGCGCCAGCAGCCAAGATGGCGGGATGCAGTACTTC
j_call: TRBJ1-1; v_call: TRBV30; clone_size: NA; d_call: NA; cdr3_aa: CAWSVGGPEAFF; cdr3_nt: TGTGCCTGGAGTGTGGGAGGACCTGAAGCTTTCTTT
j_call: TRBJ2-5; v_call: TRBV19; clone_size: few; d_call: NA; cdr3_aa: CASSTQRGGGETQYF; cdr3_nt: TGTGCCAGTAGTACCCAGCGAGGAGGTGGGGAGACCCAGTACTTC
j_call: TRBJ2-7; v_call: TRBV28; clone_size: few; d_call: NA; cdr3_aa: CASAMYRRNTEQYF; cdr3_nt: TGTGCCAGCGCAATGTACCGTCGCAATACCGAGCAGTACTTC
j_call: TRBJ2-5; v_call: TRBV6-5; clone_size: NA; d_call: NA; cdr3_aa: CASSMRGETQYF; cdr3_nt: TGTGCCAGCAGTATGAGGGGAGAGACCCAGTACTTC
j_call: TRBJ1-1; v_call: TRBV29-1; clone_size: NA; d_call: NA; cdr3_aa: CSGAATANTEAFF; cdr3_nt: TGCAGCGGCGCTGCGACAGCCAACACTGAAGCTTTCTTT
j_call: TRBJ2-5; v_call: TRBV29-1; clone_size: few; d_call: NA; cdr3_aa: CSVVSRDLQETQYF; cdr3_nt: TGCAGCGTTGTGTCCAGGGATCTTCAAGAGACCCAGTACTTC
j_call: TRBJ1-5; v_call: TRBV6-6; clone_size: NA; d_call: NA; cdr3_aa: CASSSGGGGDQPQHF; cdr3_nt: TGTGCCAGCAGTTCGGGAGGAGGGGGTGATCAGCCCCAGCATTTT
j_call: TRBJ1-1; v_call: TRBV29-1; clone_size: few; d_call: TRBD1; cdr3_aa: CSVEKGAPNTEAFF; cdr3_nt: TGCAGCGTTGAGAAGGGGGCTCCGAACACTGAAGCTTTCTTT
j_call: TRBJ2-1; v_call: TRBV7-2; clone_size: few; d_call: NA; cdr3_aa: CASSLGPWNRGGENEQFF; cdr3_nt: TGTGCCAGCAGCTTAGGTCCCTGGAACAGGGGAGGGGAAAATGAGCAGTTCTTC
j_call: TRBJ2-7; v_call: TRBV27; clone_size: few; d_call: NA; cdr3_aa: CASSPLSSYEQYF; cdr3_nt: TGTGCCAGCAGTCCTCTAAGCTCCTACGAGCAGTACTTC
j_call: TRBJ2-5; v_call: TRBV11-2; clone_size: NA; d_call: NA; cdr3_aa: CASSLGREETQYF; cdr3_nt: TGTGCCAGCAGCTTAGGCAGAGAAGAGACCCAGTACTTC
j_call: TRBJ2-1; v_call: TRBV29-1; clone_size: NA; d_call: NA; cdr3_aa: CSVEESHRSEFF; cdr3_nt: TGCAGCGTTGAAGAGTCCCATAGGTCGGAGTTCTTC
j_call: TRBJ2-7; v_call: TRBV4-3; clone_size: NA; d_call: TRBD1; cdr3_aa: CASSHSYRQGAYEQYF; cdr3_nt: TGCGCCAGCAGCCATTCTTACAGACAGGGAGCATACGAGCAGTACTTC
j_call: TRBJ2-4; v_call: TRBV29-1; clone_size: NA; d_call: NA; cdr3_aa: CSVGDTAKNIQYF; cdr3_nt: TGCAGCGTCGGGGACACTGCCAAAAACATTCAGTACTTC
j_call: TRBJ1-2; v_call: TRBV29-1; clone_size: NA; d_call: NA; cdr3_aa: CSVSPLASAIGYTF; cdr3_nt: TGCAGCGTTTCCCCCCTTGCGTCCGCCATTGGCTACACCTTC
j_call: TRBJ2-2; v_call: TRBV23-1; clone_size: NA; d_call: NA; cdr3_aa: CARIRDACTGELFF; cdr3_nt: TGCGCCAGGATACGGGACGCATGCACCGGGGAGCTGTTTTTT
j_call: TRBJ2-1; v_call: TRBV7-9; clone_size: medium-sized; d_call: TRBD1; cdr3_aa: CASIKQGASDEQFF; cdr3_nt: TGTGCCAGCATAAAACAGGGGGCAAGCGATGAGCAGTTCTTC
j_call: TRBJ2-1; v_call: TRBV5-1; clone_size: NA; d_call: NA; cdr3_aa: CASSATSLEQFF; cdr3_nt: TGCGCCAGCAGCGCTACTAGTTTGGAGCAGTTCTTC
j_call: TRBJ2-3; v_call: TRBV6-5; clone_size: once; d_call: TRBD2; cdr3_aa: CASSYGRASTDTQYF; cdr3_nt: TGTGCCAGCAGTTACGGGAGGGCGAGCACAGATACGCAGTATTTT
j_call: TRBJ1-1; v_call: TRBV4-2; clone_size: NA; d_call: TRBD1; cdr3_aa: CASREKTGGTEAFF; cdr3_nt: TGTGCCAGCAGGGAGAAAACAGGGGGCACTGAAGCTTTCTTT
j_call: TRBJ2-1; v_call: TRBV30; clone_size: few; d_call: NA; cdr3_aa: CAWTINTGERGQFF; cdr3_nt: TGTGCCTGGACCATCAACACGGGGGAGAGAGGGCAGTTCTTC
j_call: TRBJ1-6; v_call: TRBV5-1; clone_size: NA; d_call: TRBD1; cdr3_aa: CASSRGTADSPLHF; cdr3_nt: TGCGCCAGCAGTCGTGGGACAGCTGATTCACCCCTCCACTTT
j_call: TRBJ1-5; v_call: TRBV30; clone_size: NA; d_call: NA; cdr3_aa: CAWSINAGYSNQPQHF; cdr3_nt: TGTGCCTGGAGTATCAACGCTGGATATAGCAATCAGCCCCAGCATTTT